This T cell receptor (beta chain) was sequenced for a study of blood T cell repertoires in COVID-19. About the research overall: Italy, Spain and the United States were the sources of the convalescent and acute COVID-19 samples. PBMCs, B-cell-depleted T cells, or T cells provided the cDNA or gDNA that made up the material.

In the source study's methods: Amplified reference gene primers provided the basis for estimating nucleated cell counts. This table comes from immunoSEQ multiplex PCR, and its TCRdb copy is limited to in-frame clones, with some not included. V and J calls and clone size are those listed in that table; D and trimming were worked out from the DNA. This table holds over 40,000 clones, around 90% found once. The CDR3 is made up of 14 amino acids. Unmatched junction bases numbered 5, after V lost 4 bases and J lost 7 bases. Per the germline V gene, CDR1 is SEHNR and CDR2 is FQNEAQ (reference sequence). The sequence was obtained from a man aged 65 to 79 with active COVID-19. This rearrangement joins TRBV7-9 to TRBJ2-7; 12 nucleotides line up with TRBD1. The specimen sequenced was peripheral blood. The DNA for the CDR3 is TGTGCCAGCAGCTGGGGACAGGGGGCGGGTGAGCAGTACTTC. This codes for CASSWGQGAGEQYF.